This T cell receptor (beta chain) came from a study of beta chain features in type 1 diabetes. Study-level findings and limits: Naive, central memory and Treg TCRB repertoires appeared more alike in patients than in healthy donors. There was no resolution here of whether HLA type influences TCRB rearrangement. Highly expressing activated T cells could be over-counted with a cDNA template. Within each of all four CD4+ subsets, Type 1 diabetes patients had TCRB CDR3s that were moderately but significantly shorter. A pattern of fewer insertions and more deletions at VDJ junctions was seen in type 1 diabetes patients.

Sequenced material consisted of expressed TCRB transcripts (all of the isolated RNA was reverse transcribed). Clones were sequenced by immunoSEQ multiplex PCR, and TCRdb holds only the in-frame ones, with some missing. The sample yields about 250,000 clones, 11% seen once. V was pared by 5 bases and J by 10 bases, with 3 bases of the junction left unmatched. The CDR3 loop spans 12 amino acids. Germline V CDR1 and CDR2: SNHLY, FYNNEI. The sample holds a few counts of this clone. Its antigen is not identified. The TCR sequence derives from a man aged 30-40 years with type 1 diabetes. The chain joins TRBV2 to TRBJ1-4, with TRBD1 matching over 8 bases. Specimen: naive CD4+ T cells from blood. The CDR3 coding sequence is TGTGCCAGCAGTTTGGGACAGGCAAAACTGTTTTTT. Protein: CASSLGQAKLFF.